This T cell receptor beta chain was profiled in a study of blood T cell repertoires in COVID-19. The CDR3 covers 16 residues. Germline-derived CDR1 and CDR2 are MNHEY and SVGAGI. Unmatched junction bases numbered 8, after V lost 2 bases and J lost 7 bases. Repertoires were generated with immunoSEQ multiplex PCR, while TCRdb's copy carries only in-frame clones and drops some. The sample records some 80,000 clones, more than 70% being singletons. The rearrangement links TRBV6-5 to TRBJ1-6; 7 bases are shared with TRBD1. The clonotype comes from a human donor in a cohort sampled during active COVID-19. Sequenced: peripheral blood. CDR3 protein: CASSYGVQGGNSPLHF. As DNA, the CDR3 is TGTGCCAGCAGTTACGGGGTTCAGGGGGGCAATTCACCCCTCCACTTT.